Shown below are 10 T cell receptor beta chains from a single sample sequenced in a study of T cells after yellow fever vaccination. Via MiXCR, TCRdb re-called the 5' RACE reads, giving one row per CDR3 protein. The sample holds about 85,000 distinct CDR3 sequences, roughly 15% seen once. Sample: CD8+ T cells not binding an NS4B(214-222) dextramer, sorted from PBMCs, taken 21 days after the first yellow fever vaccination. The receptor set was obtained from a man aged 18 to 30 who received the YFV17D yellow fever vaccine.

V is TRBV23-1 and J is TRBJ1-5; a possible D gene is TRBD1 (6 bases). TRBV23-1 is an ORF; its function is uncertain. Trimming stripped 5 bases from V and 3 bases from J, with 14 bases between. The CDR3 extends over 15 amino acids. For the CDR3, the DNA is TGCGCCAGCAGTTCCTCCGGGGACACCAATCAGCCCCAGCATTTT. It encodes CASSSSGDTNQPQHF.

The chain recombines TRBV6-2 or TRBV6-3 with TRBJ1-2; D remains ambiguous. V gave up 7 bases and J gave up 3 bases, with 12 bases separating them. CDR1 is MNHEY, CDR2 SVGEGT, per germline. The CDR3 has 13 amino acids. The CDR3 region has the DNA TGTGCCAGCACCCAGTGGCGCGACTATGGCTACACCTTC. Protein product: CASTQWRDYGYTF.

This chain links TRBV20-1 with TRBJ2-2, with 14 bases lining up with TRBD2. Losses at the gene ends were 3 bases for V and 4 bases for J; bases not matched to a gene: 10. Per the germline V gene, CDR1 is DFQATT and CDR2 is SNEGSKA (reference sequence). The CDR3 totals 18 residues. The CDR3 DNA reads as TGCAGTGCTAGGGGGACCGAGACTAGCGGGGGGGTCACCGGGGAGCTGTTTTTT. This sequence encodes CSARGTETSGGVTGELFF.

For the CDR3, the DNA is TGTGCCAGCAGTCCCCCCGGACTGCAACAGTACTTC. The encoded protein is CASSPPGLQQYF. The V call is TRBV27, the J call TRBJ2-7; D is possibly TRBD2 (5 bases). Germline loops: CDR1 MNHEY, CDR2 SMNVEV (reference sequence). CDR3 length: 12 residues. V dropped 5 bases and J dropped 10 bases, with 15 bases sitting between them.

This clonotype was found a few times. The chain combines TRBV19 with TRBJ2-3; TRBD2 is a possible D gene (5 bases). Germline loops: CDR1 LNHDA, CDR2 SQIVND (reference sequence). Deletions cut 1 base from V and 6 bases from J, with 14 bases between. This CDR3 region has 15 residues. DNA for the CDR3: TGTGCCAGTAGTATAGTCAGCGGTCCCCAGGATACGCAGTATTTT. Residues: CASSIVSGPQDTQYF.

The rearrangement links TRBV3-1 to TRBJ2-3; D gene uncertain. The CDR3 is 16 residues long. Per the germline V gene, CDR1 is LGHDT and CDR2 is YNNKEL (reference sequence). Trimming took 0 bases from V and 0 from J, leaving 10 bases between them. CDR3 in amino acids: CASSQESTSSTDTQYF. For the CDR3, the DNA is TGTGCCAGCAGCCAAGAGTCTACCTCTAGCACAGATACGCAGTATTTT.

The chain recombines TRBV27 with TRBJ2-1, with D perhaps matching TRBD1 (6 bases). V was clipped by 3 bases and J by 4 bases, with 19 bases between them. Germline V gene sequence: CDR1 MNHEY, CDR2 SMNVEV (reference sequence). The CDR3 has 17 amino acids. CDR3 nucleotides: TGTGCCAGCAGTTTGGGGTCAGGGGCTAGGAATTACAATGAGCAGTTCTTC. Translating it yields CASSLGSGARNYNEQFF.

The table lists this clonotype with many counts. V and J are TRBV10-3 and TRBJ2-7; maybe TRBD1 (6 bases). The V gene's germline CDR1 is ENHRY and CDR2 SYGVKD. Trimming pared 3 bases from V and 0 bases from J, leaving 21 bases between. The CDR3 has 18 residues. The CDR3 DNA follows: TGTGCCATCAGTGATCTTACCACAGGGAAGATGGGCTCCTACGAGCAGTACTTC. The encoded protein is CAISDLTTGKMGSYEQYF.

This chain uses TRBV15 with TRBJ2-7; no clear D. Trimming stripped 4 bases from V and 4 bases from J, with 8 bases between. This CDR3 region has 12 residues. Germline CDR1 LNHNV, CDR2 YYDKDF (reference sequence). The CDR3 loop is CATSMTEYEQYF. The DNA of the CDR3 is TGTGCCACCAGCATGACGGAGTACGAGCAGTACTTC.

This clonotype was recorded a few times. The chain has TRBV9 and TRBJ2-3; 11 nucleotides align to TRBD2. CDR1 and CDR2 (germline): SGDLS, YYNGEE. V trimming: 3 bases; J trimming: 6 bases; junction bases outside the gene matches: 6. The CDR3 is made up of 15 amino acids. CDR3 loop: CASSAISGGADTQYF. The CDR3 DNA reads as TGTGCCAGCAGCGCGATTAGCGGGGGGGCGGATACGCAGTATTTT.